This T cell receptor (beta chain) comes out of a study of cytomegalovirus exposure and HLA in healthy donors. Primers for the PCR totalled 60 Vbeta and 13 Jbeta. Using immunoSEQ multiplex PCR, the repertoire was profiled, and TCRdb retains in-frame clones only, with some absent. The table has some 99,000 clones, less than 70% seen once; the top ten hold about 1.3%. General observations from the study: One later analysis reportedly identified an Asian-associated ancestry cluster that showed fewer N-insertions than the roughly 670-donor mean. Some public TCRs appeared in many individuals, while most sequences were rare.

A note on this clone: The target antigen is unknown.

The TCR was taken from a female donor in good health and CMV-seronegative. Sequencing was done on a sample of PBMCs.

CDR3 region: CASSLGLGGNTGELFF. The CDR3, as DNA: TGCGCCAGCAGCTTGGGTCTGGGGGGAAACACCGGGGAGCTGTTTTTT. V and J are TRBV5-1 and TRBJ2-2, with a weak D call TRBD2 (6 bases). CDR1 SGHRS and CDR2 YFSETQ come from the germline V gene. The germline V and J ends were trimmed by 0 bases and 2 bases, with 11 bases remaining between them. This CDR3 comprises 16 residues.